Listed below are T cell receptor beta chains from one sample, sequenced in a study of OX40 agonist ivuxolimab in advanced cancers. The method was immunoSEQ multiplex PCR; TCRdb's version includes in-frame clones alone and lacks a portion of them. The sample has around 25,000 clones, roughly 75% seen once. The sample here was CD4+ or CD8+ T cells sorted from blood, taken in a trial of the OX40 agonist ivuxolimab. Every receptor here comes from an adult with an advanced solid tumor such as melanoma, head and neck, liver or kidney cancer. CDR3s include the opening cysteine and the closing phenylalanine or tryptophan.

V gene: TRBV28; J gene: TRBJ2-1; CDR3 protein: CASIQAAGGYNEQFF
V gene: TRBV18; J gene: TRBJ2-2; CDR3 protein: CASDSGTGGELFF
V gene: TRBV4-1; J gene: TRBJ2-3; CDR3 protein: CASSPRGLGTDTQYF
V gene: TRBV20-1; J gene: TRBJ2-1; CDR3 protein: CSARLNEQFF
V gene: TRBV18; J gene: TRBJ2-2; CDR3 protein: CASIPGQQTGELFF
V gene: TRBV28; J gene: TRBJ2-4; CDR3 protein: CASSPVAGDGKGKNIQYF
V gene: TRBV5-1; J gene: TRBJ1-4; CDR3 protein: CASSPDTNEEKLFF
V gene: TRBV7-3; J gene: TRBJ1-3; CDR3 protein: CASSPRRTEPTSGGYTIYF
V gene: TRBV29-1; J gene: TRBJ2-7; CDR3 protein: CSVEDPDRIGYEQYF
V gene: TRBV28; J gene: TRBJ2-3; CDR3 protein: CASSLWSESTDTQYF
V gene: TRBV19; J gene: TRBJ2-6; CDR3 protein: CASRGVDRGGSGANVLTF
V gene: TRBV6-1; J gene: TRBJ1-2; CDR3 protein: CASSGHLGTYGYTF
V gene: TRBV4-3; J gene: TRBJ2-3; CDR3 protein: CASSQVEASTDTQYF
V gene: TRBV5-6; J gene: TRBJ2-1; CDR3 protein: CASSAGLAIYNEQFF
V gene: TRBV6-1; J gene: TRBJ2-1; CDR3 protein: CASSVGTDEQFF
V gene: TRBV28; J gene: TRBJ2-5; CDR3 protein: CASYPGGLEETQYF
V gene: TRBV7-3; J gene: TRBJ2-1; CDR3 protein: CASSLIAGGLNEQFF
V gene: TRBV27; J gene: TRBJ1-2; CDR3 protein: CASSLRAGGSGYTF
V gene: TRBV12-5; J gene: TRBJ2-3; CDR3 protein: CASGPGQGARTDTQYF
V gene: TRBV5-4; J gene: TRBJ1-6; CDR3 protein: CASSLGSRVNSPLHF
V gene: TRBV6-6; J gene: TRBJ2-7; CDR3 protein: CASTGGGYEQYF
V gene: TRBV19; J gene: TRBJ1-5; CDR3 protein: CASTPLTGNSNQPQHF
V gene: TRBV5-1; J gene: TRBJ1-4; CDR3 protein: CASSLSGFNEKLFF
V gene: TRBV4-3; J gene: TRBJ2-1; CDR3 protein: CASSQGLASYNEQFF
V gene: TRBV7-3; J gene: TRBJ2-2; CDR3 protein: CASSSFAGELFF
V gene: TRBV2; J gene: TRBJ1-5; CDR3 protein: CASSEVGNQPQHF
V gene: TRBV4-3; J gene: TRBJ2-1; CDR3 protein: CASSQGNSNEQFF
V gene: TRBV5-6; J gene: TRBJ2-2; CDR3 protein: CASSGLGGTGELFF
V gene: TRBV5-1; J gene: TRBJ2-5; CDR3 protein: CASSPGTGIQETQYF
V gene: TRBV7-2; J gene: TRBJ2-1; CDR3 protein: CASSLVRGHSYNEQFF
V gene: TRBV27; J gene: TRBJ2-2; CDR3 protein: CATTTDRRATGELFF
V gene: TRBV28; J gene: TRBJ2-4; CDR3 protein: CASSFFQNIQYF
V gene: TRBV4-2; J gene: TRBJ2-7; CDR3 protein: CASSLTLSRGHEQYF
V gene: TRBV28; J gene: TRBJ2-2; CDR3 protein: CASRSQGANTGELFF
V gene: TRBV9; J gene: TRBJ2-3; CDR3 protein: CASSGQGGKDTQYF
V gene: TRBV5-1; J gene: TRBJ2-2; CDR3 protein: CASSTRSGNTGELFF
V gene: TRBV27; J gene: TRBJ1-2; CDR3 protein: CASSRSVSNGYTF
V gene: TRBV5-4; J gene: TRBJ2-3; CDR3 protein: CASSLAGLRTDTQYF
V gene: TRBV19; J gene: TRBJ1-5; CDR3 protein: CASSPRRTGSNQPQHF